These T cell receptor beta chains were read from a single sample in a study of T cells expressing NK-cell markers. After re-calling the 5' RACE reads, TCRdb lists one entry per CDR3 protein, DNA absent. Its clone listing holds some 390,000 distinct CDR3 sequences. The sample taken for sequencing was blood T cells: a sorted CD56 or NKG2C T cell subset, CD4+ or CD8+ T cells, or bulk PBMC T cells (not recorded which). These receptor sequences come from a woman aged 45-59 years in good health. The CDR3 runs from the conserved cysteine through the conserved F or W.

TRBV27,TRBJ2-4,CASSGLIKNIQYF
TRBV6-6,TRBJ2-3,CASISSGTGVADTQYF
TRBV11-3,TRBJ2-1,CASSWGLAGSNEQFF
TRBV7-6,TRBJ2-5,CASSLGSSGGRETQYF
TRBV4-2,TRBJ1-3,CASSQDAGNTIYF
TRBV6-5,TRBJ2-5,CASSRTGTGKETQYF
TRBV5-1,TRBJ1-2,CASSSGTGRGYTF
TRBV27,TRBJ2-5,CASSLFGAKGETQYF
TRBV29-1,TRBJ2-1,CSVERTSPTDEQFF
TRBV7-6,TRBJ2-5,CASSPGETQYF
TRBV10-2,TRBJ2-3,CASSERPTDTQYF
TRBV6-5,TRBJ2-5,CASSPLAGGQETQYF
TRBV5-1,TRBJ2-7,CASSSRSSGKPYEQYF
TRBV21-1,TRBJ2-6,CASSKYQEGPGANVLTF
TRBV30,TRBJ2-3,CACTGGASVGGTDTQYF
TRBV5-5,TRBJ2-7,CASSSLNEQYF
TRBV27,TRBJ1-1,CAGGLPTNTEAFF
TRBV7-9,TRBJ2-3,CASSYPGPSKDTQYF
TRBV5-1,TRBJ1-3,CASSRDSDSGNTIYF
TRBV4-1,TRBJ2-2,CASSYPGTGGGDRNTGELFF
TRBV5-1,TRBJ2-1,CASSLDSGRGFEQFF
TRBV7-2,TRBJ2-7,CASRDQGGTRGYEQYF
TRBV15,TRBJ2-3,CATSTLGTSGTDTQYF
TRBV11-2,TRBJ2-1,CASSLAGGKDEQFF
TRBV29-1,TRBJ2-1,CSVEVADEQFF
TRBV20-1,TRBJ2-1,CSSNRDVTYNEQFF
TRBV27,TRBJ1-2,CASSFGAGRNYGYTF
TRBV5-1,TRBJ1-1,CASGQGQSTEAFF